This record looks at one TCR beta chain sequence and its context. This sample was taken from a study of T cells after yellow fever vaccination. Trimming pared 1 base from V and 0 bases from J, leaving 12 bases between. Germline V gene data show CDR1 as SGHTA and CDR2 as FQGNSA. The CDR3 covers 16 residues. In TCRdb, the 5' RACE reads were re-called with MiXCR into one record per CDR3 protein. The sample lists 400,000 or so distinct CDR3 sequences, 11% occurring once. The source material was PBMCs, sampled on the day of the first yellow fever vaccination. The V call is TRBV7-2, the J call TRBJ1-1; D is ambiguous. This sequence was found in a man aged 18 to 30 who received the YFV17D yellow fever vaccine. CDR3 residues: CASSLERPTMNTEAFF. CDR3 nucleotide sequence: TGTGCCAGCAGCTTAGAGCGACCCACGATGAACACTGAAGCTTTCTTT. Supplemented by reference TRBV7-2 and TRBJ1-1, the full variable domain reads GAGVSQSPSNKVTEKGKDVELRCDPISGHTALYWYRQSLGQGLEFLIYFQGNSAPDKSGLPSDRFSAERTGGSVSTLTIQRTQQEDSAVYLCASSLERPTMNTEAFFGQGTRLTVV.